By sample fraction, the clone carrying this T cell receptor (beta chain) is large. This specimen comes from a study of tumor-infiltrating lymphocytes in oesophageal squamous cell carcinoma. The V gene's germline CDR1 is SGHTA and CDR2 FQGTGA. V was clipped by 6 bases and J by 0 bases; unmatched bases: 4. This CDR3 is 14 amino acids long. TCRdb recomputed calls from the PCR reads with MiXCR, one row per CDR3 protein. The table lists 15,000 to 20,000 distinct CDR3 sequences, over 40% of them singletons, with around 35% in the top ten. This receptor was taken from a female donor with esophageal squamous cell carcinoma. Sequenced material: normal esophageal tissue next to the tumor. V and J are TRBV7-3 and TRBJ2-7; 8 bases are a match to TRBD2. The CDR3 loop reads CASRPSGGSYEQYF. The CDR3 nucleotides are TGTGCCAGCAGACCCAGCGGGGGCTCCTACGAGCAGTACTTC.